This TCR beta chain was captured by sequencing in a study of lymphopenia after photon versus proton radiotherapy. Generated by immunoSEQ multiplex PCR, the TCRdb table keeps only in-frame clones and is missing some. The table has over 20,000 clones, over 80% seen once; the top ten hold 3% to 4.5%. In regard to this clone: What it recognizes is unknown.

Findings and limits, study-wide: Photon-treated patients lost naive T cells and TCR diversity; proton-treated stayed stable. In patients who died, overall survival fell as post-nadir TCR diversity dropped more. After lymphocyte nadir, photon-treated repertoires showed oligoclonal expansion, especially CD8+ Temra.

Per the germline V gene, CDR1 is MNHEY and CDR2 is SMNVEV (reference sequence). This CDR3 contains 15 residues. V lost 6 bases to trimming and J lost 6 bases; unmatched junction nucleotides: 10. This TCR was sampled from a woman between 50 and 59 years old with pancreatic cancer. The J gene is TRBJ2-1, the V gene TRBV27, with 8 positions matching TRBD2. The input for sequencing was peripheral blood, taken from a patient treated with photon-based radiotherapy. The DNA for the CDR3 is TGTGCCAGCAGCCCTACTTGGACTAGCACCAATGAGCAGTTCTTC. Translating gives CASSPTWTSTNEQFF.